A selection of T cell receptor beta chains follows, all from one sample in a study of shared clonotypes between healthy human individuals. Sequenced by immunoSEQ multiplex PCR; TCRdb stores in-frame clones only, minus some. The repertoire has 2 million to 2.5 million clones, roughly 93% of them found once; the top ten carry about 0.41%. Source material: naive CD4+ T cells from PBMCs. The receptors stem from a man in his late teens or twenties in good health. Some clones in this sample may be carry-over from other donors' samples. Each CDR3 is given without its conserved first and last residue. Fields, in order: V gene, J gene, D gene, CDR3 length, CDR3 protein. A D gene is named only where the DNA matches it firmly.

V: TRBV5-1; J: TRBJ2-1; D: TRBD1; length: 12; CDR3: ASSLDQGAVEQF
V: TRBV9; J: TRBJ1-3; D: NA; length: 15; CDR3: ASSVGQALRSGNTIY
V: TRBV7-6; J: TRBJ2-7; D: TRBD1; length: 12; CDR3: ASSPRTGSYEQY
V: TRBV19; J: TRBJ2-6; D: NA; length: 12; CDR3: ASTAGRGANVLT
V: TRBV7-3; J: TRBJ2-1; D: TRBD1; length: 14; CDR3: ASSSTSGQVNNEQF
V: TRBV9; J: TRBJ1-1; D: TRBD1; length: 13; CDR3: ASSTWTGGNTEAF
V: TRBV25-1; J: TRBJ1-5; D: TRBD1; length: 14; CDR3: ASSESEGAGNQPQH
V: TRBV19; J: TRBJ1-1; D: NA; length: 10; CDR3: ASSLNNQVAF
V: TRBV7-9; J: TRBJ2-7; D: TRBD2; length: 13; CDR3: ASSQSGTNTYEQY
V: TRBV30; J: TRBJ2-5; D: TRBD1; length: 11; CDR3: AWTADREETQY
V: TRBV5-1; J: TRBJ2-3; D: NA; length: 12; CDR3: ASSLAATTDTQY
V: TRBV18; J: TRBJ2-3; D: NA; length: 12; CDR3: ASSPRVPPDTQY
V: TRBV28; J: TRBJ1-1; D: TRBD1; length: 15; CDR3: ASFPIPDRGLNTEAF
V: TRBV2; J: TRBJ2-3; D: NA; length: 12; CDR3: ASREGGSKDTQY
V: TRBV6-5; J: TRBJ1-6; D: NA; length: 13; CDR3: ASSYSGDPGAPLH
V: TRBV18; J: TRBJ2-3; D: NA; length: 13; CDR3: ASSPAPEFTDTQY